Described below is a single T cell receptor (beta chain) sequence and its context. The antigen is undetermined. CDR1 LGHDT and CDR2 YNNKEL come from the germline V gene (reference sequence). The CDR3 is 16 amino acids. Trimming shortened V by 1 base and J by 1 base, and 13 bases separated the two germline ends. Barcoded TCR alpha and TCR beta cDNA libraries with UMIs came from 5'RACE using constant-segment primers. TCRdb re-analysed the 5' RACE reads in MiXCR, keeping a single row per CDR3 protein. This table holds about 430,000 distinct CDR3 sequences, 20% to 30% found once. The entry originates in a study of T-cell memory formation after mild COVID-19. Study conclusions and caveats: Most CD4+ clones that shrank were in CM and EM, while CD8+ ones turned up in EMRA. Later expanders leaned toward CD4+, whereas clones contracting from day 15 to 85 were balanced CD4/CD8. Several responding clones turned up in pre-infection memory, indicating that cross-reactive memory may have taken part.

The J gene is TRBJ1-2, the V gene TRBV3-1; weak D call: TRBD1 (5 bases). This clonotype originated in an adult woman who had mild COVID-19 (a few samples of this study predate the infection). Cell type and time point are not known. Sequencing was carried out using PBMCs or a T cell subset sorted from them (not recorded which). CDR3 sequence: CASSQVGTGVNYGYTF. The CDR3 DNA reads TGTGCCAGCAGCCAAGTCGGCACAGGAGTTAACTATGGCTACACCTTC.